These 5 T cell receptor beta chains were sequenced from one sample in a study of T cells after posttransplantation cyclophosphamide. Busulfan-fludarabine conditioning, marrow transplant, and cyclophosphamide on days +3 and +4 were administered. The assay was immunoSEQ multiplex PCR, and TCRdb's table has in-frame clones only and misses some. The sample has more than 2,500 clones, none seen only once. The material sequenced was PBMCs, taken 30 days after allogeneic stem cell transplant with posttransplant cyclophosphamide. These receptors were taken from an older female patient who received an allogeneic stem cell transplant from an unrelated donor, was CMV-positive, and had acute GVHD only. Some T cells may have originated in the graft donor.

This clone has ten or more counts. This rearrangement joins TRBV5-4 to TRBJ2-2, with D maybe TRBD1 (6 bases). Deletions cut 4 bases from V and 6 bases from J, with 13 bases between. The CDR3 is 14 residues long. Germline V CDR1 and CDR2: SGHNT, YYREEE (reference sequence). CDR3 loop: CASSPTGPPGELFF. DNA of the CDR3: TGTGCCAGCAGCCCGACAGGCCCTCCCGGGGAGCTGTTTTTT.

This clone was seen ten or more times. V and J are TRBV5-6 and TRBJ1-1; D might be TRBD1 (6 bases). Trimming took off 4 bases at V and 7 bases at J, with 14 bases between the two ends. Germline CDR1 SGHDT, CDR2 YYEEEE. This CDR3 contains 13 residues. The CDR3 region has the DNA TGTGCCAGCAGCCTGGGGGGGGGCGTTGAAGCTTTCTTT. This codes for CASSLGGGVEAFF.

This clone is medium-sized in the sample. The V and J genes are TRBV2 and TRBJ1-4, with 7 bases matching TRBD1. Losses at the gene ends were 6 bases for V and 7 bases for J; bases not matched to a gene: 8. Germline V gene lookup returns CDR1 SNHLY and CDR2 FYNNEI. This CDR3 is 14 amino acids long. CDR3 DNA sequence: TGTGCCAGCAGCCTACAGGGGTTGGGTGAAAAACTGTTTTTT. It is translated as CASSLQGLGEKLFF.

In this sample, this clone turned up many times. V usage is TRBV7-6 and J usage is TRBJ2-1; TRBD2 matches 12 bases. Germline V gives CDR1 SGHVS, CDR2 FNYEAQ. Trimming at V came to 2 bases and at J to 0 bases, leaving 2 bases not matched to a gene. The CDR3 is made up of 17 amino acids. DNA for the CDR3: TGTGCCAGCAGCTTAACTAGCGGGGGGACCTCCTACAATGAGCAGTTCTTC. Translating gives CASSLTSGGTSYNEQFF. The full variable domain, completed using reference TRBV7-6 and TRBJ2-1, is GAGVSQSPRYKVTKRGQDVALRCDPISGHVSLYWYRQALGQGPEFLTYFNYEAQQDKSGLPNDRFSAERPEGSISTLTIQRTEQRDSAMYRCASSLTSGGTSYNEQFFGPGTRLTVL.

This clone occurred many times. This chain connects TRBV30 to TRBJ2-3; a possible D gene is TRBD2 (5 bases). Looked up from germline, CDR1 is GTSNPN and CDR2 is SVGIG (reference sequence). The CDR3 totals 16 residues. Trimming took off 1 base at V and 6 bases at J, with 20 bases between the two ends. In DNA form, the CDR3 reads TGTGCCTGGAGTGGAGGGCTGGCTGCAAGGCAGGATACGCAGTATTTT. This sequence encodes CAWSGGLAARQDTQYF.